Presented here are 19 T cell receptor beta chains from one specimen sequenced in a study of blood T cells in healthy people across ages. Primers used in a second PCR of about 7 to 12 cycles were a sample-barcoded 5' primer and a J-beta primer mix. MiXCR was run by TCRdb on the 5' RACE reads, yielding one entry per CDR3 protein. Among 800,000 to 950,000 distinct CDR3 sequences listed, 25% to 30% were seen once. This sample was also put to use in a study of T cells of mothers and their children.

Sample: blood. These receptors originate from a middle-aged woman in good health.

The CDR3 loop is CATSREGNLAGVYNEQYF. The DNA of the CDR3 is TGTGCCACCAGCAGAGAGGGGAATCTAGCGGGGGTCTACAATGAGCAGTACTTC. The rearrangement joins TRBV15 to TRBJ2-4; 10 bases are a match to TRBD2. Per germline, CDR1 LNHNV and CDR2 YYDKDF (reference sequence). CDR3 length: 18 residues. V was pared by 0 bases and J by 13 bases, with 18 bases of the junction left unmatched.

There are many counts of this clonotype. CDR3 region: CSAISNEQFF. CDR3 bases: TGCAGTGCTATTTCGAATGAGCAGTTCTTC. J is TRBJ2-1 and V is TRBV20-1; no firm D call. Trimming left V 4 bases short and J 7 bases short, with 5 bases between. Germline CDR1 is DFQATT and CDR2 is SNEGSKA (reference sequence). The CDR3 runs 10 residues.

This clonotype appeared a few times. The chain recombines TRBV27 with TRBJ2-5; D not resolved. Germline V gene sequence: CDR1 MNHEY, CDR2 SMNVEV (reference sequence). CDR3 size: 11 residues. With 9 bases removed from V and 5 bases from J, the gap between germline ends came to 10 bases. The CDR3: CASRNGETQYF. The CDR3 coding sequence is TGTGCCAGTCGGAATGGGGAGACCCAGTACTTC.

This rearrangement joins TRBV2 to TRBJ2-1; no firm D call. V was trimmed by 1 base and J by 8 bases, leaving 9 bases between them. Germline lookup yields CDR1 SNHLY and CDR2 FYNNEI. The CDR3 contains 13 residues. CDR3 nucleotides: TGTGCCAGCAGTGAAGGCAGGACCCATGAGCAGTTCTTC. Translating it yields CASSEGRTHEQFF.

On this clonotype itself: Possible read error: a much larger clone is one base away. This rearrangement joins TRBV20-1 to TRBJ2-5; 7 bases agree with TRBD1. Germline V gene data show CDR1 as DFQATT and CDR2 as SNEGSKA (reference sequence). This CDR3 spans 14 amino acids. The V and J ends lost 1 base and 1 base, in that order; junction bases with no gene match: 3. CDR3 nucleotide sequence: TGCAGTGCTAGAGCGACAGGGCGCCAAGAGACCCAGTACTTC. Residues: CSARATGRQETQYF.

The sample holds a few counts of this clonotype. The DNA of the CDR3 is TGTGCCAGCACCACCCAACCAATGAACACTGAAGCTTTCTTT. This encodes CASTTQPMNTEAFF. The rearrangement joins TRBV6-1 to TRBJ1-1, with unresolved D. The germline CDR1 and CDR2 sequences are MNHNS and SASEGT. The CDR3 is 14 residues long. Trimming removed 7 bases from V and 0 bases from J, with 12 bases in between.

In its sample, this clonotype was seen many times. The chain is built from TRBV10-3 and TRBJ2-1, with 8 bases aligning to TRBD2. The germline CDR1 and CDR2 sequences are ENHRY and SYGVKD. This CDR3 is 15 amino acids long. The V segment lost 3 bases and the J segment 8 bases; nucleotides outside the gene matches: 9. The CDR3 coding sequence is TGTGCCATCAGTGACGGGGGGGTCGGCGAGGATGAGCAGTTCTTC. Its protein is CAISDGGVGEDEQFF.

On this clonotype: The junction departs from germline at one end; a sequencing error may be responsible. The chain carries TRBV27 and TRBJ2-4, with D perhaps being TRBD1 or TRBD2 (5 bases each). The DNA end lines up better with TRBJ2-7; the J call may be wrong. Per the germline V gene, CDR1 is MNHEY and CDR2 is SMNVEV (reference sequence). The CDR3 is 15 amino acids. CDR3: CVSSFSGTGSYEQYF. CDR3 coding DNA: TGTGTCAGCAGTTTCTCCGGGACCGGCTCCTACGAGCAGTACTTC.

Ten or more counts support this clonotype. The chain couples TRBV7-9 to TRBJ2-1, with D tentatively TRBD2 (6 bases). Trimming stripped 5 bases from V and 6 bases from J, with 11 bases between. The CDR3 contains 13 residues. The germline V gene has CDR1 SEHNR and CDR2 FQNEAQ (reference sequence). The CDR3 reads CASSELAGNEQFF. DNA for the CDR3: TGTGCCAGCAGCGAACTAGCAGGCAATGAGCAGTTCTTC.

The rearrangement joins TRBV12-3 or TRBV12-4 to TRBJ1-4, with 9 bases matching TRBD1. There are 15 residues in the CDR3. V lost 5 bases to trimming and J lost 8 bases; unmatched junction nucleotides: 9. CDR3 DNA: TGTGCCAGCAGTAACGTCGACAGGGGGAACGAAAAACTGTTTTTT. Encoded protein: CASSNVDRGNEKLFF.

The chain employs TRBV12-5 and TRBJ1-1; no clear D gene. The V gene lost 0 bases and the J gene lost 8 bases, with 16 bases spanning the gap. This CDR3 is built from 15 residues. Per the germline V gene, CDR1 is LGHNT and CDR2 is FRNRAP. This CDR3 reads CASGLVLGPEGEAFF. The CDR3 DNA reads as TGTGCTAGTGGTTTGGTACTCGGTCCAGAAGGAGAAGCTTTCTTT.

The sample holds many counts of this clonotype. This chain joins TRBV19 and TRBJ2-7; perhaps TRBD2 as D (5 bases). Per the germline V gene, CDR1 is LNHDA and CDR2 is SQIVND (reference sequence). The CDR3 covers 14 residues. Trimming stripped 10 bases from V and 0 bases from J, with 16 bases between. The CDR3 nucleotides read TGTGCCACAAAGGAGGACCCGAGCTCCTACGAGCAGTACTTC. It yields the protein CATKEDPSSYEQYF.

In its sample, this clonotype was seen a few times. The chain employs TRBV7-9 and TRBJ2-3, with 8 nucleotides matching TRBD2. Looked up from germline, CDR1 is SEHNR and CDR2 is FQNEAQ (reference sequence). The CDR3 covers 17 residues. With 8 bases clipped from V and 3 bases from J, the junction kept 16 bases outside the gene matches. This CDR3 is CASQRSGGGFGTDTQYF. CDR3 DNA sequence: TGTGCCAGCCAACGTTCCGGGGGGGGCTTTGGTACAGATACGCAGTATTTT.

This clonotype showed up many times. V and J are TRBV10-3 and TRBJ2-7, with 15 bases lining up with TRBD2. J was trimmed by 0 bases and V by 6 bases; bases with no gene match: 9. CDR1 ENHRY and CDR2 SYGVKD come from the germline V gene. This CDR3 contains 18 residues. CDR3 loop: CAISTTGTSGGSSYEQYF. The CDR3 DNA is TGTGCCATCAGCACTACCGGGACTAGCGGGGGGAGCTCCTACGAGCAGTACTTC.

This clonotype appeared a few times. The chain is built from TRBV6-5 and TRBJ1-5; 8 nucleotides align to TRBD1. CDR3 length: 18 residues. CDR1 and CDR2 (germline): MNHEY, SVGAGI. Trimming removed 0 bases from V and 7 bases from J; junction bases left unmatched: 14. CDR3 sequence (DNA): TGTGCCAGCAGTTACTCGACAAGGGCAGGGGGCGTTGGGCAGCCCCAGCATTTT. Translating it yields CASSYSTRAGGVGQPQHF.

Ten or more counts support this clonotype. The rearrangement links TRBV20-1 to TRBJ2-7; tentatively, D is TRBD1 or TRBD2 (5 bases each). This CDR3 spans 12 amino acids. From germline, CDR1 is DFQATT and CDR2 SNEGSKA (reference sequence). V gave up 0 bases and J gave up 12 bases, with 15 bases separating them. CDR3 sequence: CSARDRAGRWYF. The CDR3, as DNA: TGCAGTGCTAGAGATAGAGCAGGGAGATGGTACTTC.

This chain connects TRBV7-9 to TRBJ1-1; D unresolved. The V gene's germline CDR1 is SEHNR and CDR2 FQNEAQ (reference sequence). The CDR3 sequence is 14 residues long. Trimming cost V 3 bases and J 1 base, with 9 bases left between them. The CDR3 DNA is TGTGCCAGCAGCTTGCAGGCAGGGAACACTGAAGCTTTCTTT. Its translation is CASSLQAGNTEAFF.

This clonotype was detected only a few times. The V gene is TRBV6-1, the J gene TRBJ1-2; D may be TRBD1 (6 bases). Germline values: CDR1 MNHNS, CDR2 SASEGT. CDR3 length equals 12 residues. Trimming removed 10 bases from V and 4 bases from J, with 13 bases in between. CDR3: CATLTGLYGYTF. For the CDR3, the DNA is TGTGCCACCCTGACAGGCCTCTATGGCTACACCTTC.

The chain has TRBV15 and TRBJ1-5; TRBD1 is a possible D gene (6 bases). Deletions cut 5 bases from V and 2 bases from J, with 10 bases between. CDR1 is LNHNV, CDR2 YYDKDF, per germline (reference sequence). CDR3 length equals 14 residues. The CDR3 DNA reads as TGTGCCACCAGCTCAAGACAGGGCAATCAGCCCCAGCATTTT. Residues: CATSSRQGNQPQHF.